Each of the 24 T cell receptor beta chains below was sequenced from the same sample in a study of T cells expressing NK-cell markers. For each CDR3 protein, TCRdb gives one entry from its re-call of the 5' RACE reads, without DNA. This repertoire includes about 160,000 distinct CDR3 sequences. The sequencing sample was made of blood T cells: a sorted CD56 or NKG2C T cell subset, CD4+ or CD8+ T cells, or bulk PBMC T cells (not recorded which). The receptors come from a man aged 18-70 years in good health.

The chain carries TRBV12-3 or TRBV12-4 and TRBJ2-1; TCRdb proposes TRBD2, but this gene call is untestable without DNA. The CDR3 is made up of 19 amino acids. The CDR3: CASSLTSGGLRASYNEQFF.

The V call is TRBV20-1, the J call TRBJ2-7; TCRdb's assignment of TRBD2 cannot be checked, as there is no DNA. The germline V gene encodes CDR1 DFQATT and CDR2 SNEGSKA (reference sequence). CDR3 size: 14 residues. CDR3 region: CSAASLRGTYEQYF.

The rearrangement links TRBV12-3 or TRBV12-4 to TRBJ2-1; the D gene TCRdb calls, TRBD1, cannot be checked with no DNA. The CDR3 loop spans 15 amino acids. This chain's CDR3 is CASSLGPQVGNEQFF.

V is TRBV7-9 and J is TRBJ2-1; the TCRdb call, TRBD1, lacks DNA for checking. CDR3 size: 16 residues. CDR1 and CDR2 from the germline V gene are SEHNR and FQNEAQ (reference sequence). Here the CDR3 reads CASSSGTGGLYNEQFF.

The chain carries TRBV10-3 and TRBJ2-7; TCRdb names TRBD1, which stays unverified in the absence of DNA. Germline lookup yields CDR1 ENHRY and CDR2 SYGVKD. The CDR3 is 16 residues long. The chain's CDR3 is CAISGSNRGASYEQYF.

Here the CDR3 reads CASIVEPTSYGYTF. The chain employs TRBV21-1 and TRBJ1-2. TRBV21-1 is noted as a pseudogene. The length of the CDR3 is 14 residues.

This chain links TRBV5-1 with TRBJ2-3; TCRdb selects TRBD1, and the lack of DNA leaves this call unchecked. The CDR3 consists of 17 residues. Germline CDR1 reads SGHRS; CDR2 reads YFSETQ. This chain's CDR3 is CASSLQQGGPSTDTQYF.

The V gene is TRBV6-5, the J gene TRBJ1-1; TCRdb picks TRBD1, but there is no DNA to check that call. The CDR3 totals 14 residues. Per germline, CDR1 MNHEY and CDR2 SVGAGI. The CDR3 region is CASSYWDRQNEAFF.

The rearrangement links TRBV28 to TRBJ1-6; the D call of TRBD1 rests on TCRdb alone, since no DNA is present to check it. Germline assignment: CDR1 MDHEN and CDR2 SYDVKM. This CDR3 has 13 amino acids. CDR3 sequence reads: CASSTDSYSPLHF.

The V and J genes are TRBV5-1 and TRBJ1-3. The germline CDR1 and CDR2 sequences are SGHRS and YFSETQ. There are 13 residues in the CDR3. The CDR3 reads CASSQHLGNTIYF.

This sequence joins TRBV7-6 and TRBJ2-5. Germline CDR1 SGHVS, CDR2 FNYEAQ. The CDR3 covers 15 residues. The CDR3 here is CASSLEYGAAKTQYF.

The chain links TRBV20-1 to TRBJ1-1. This CDR3 has 14 residues. CDR1 is DFQATT and CDR2 is SNEGSKA in the germline V gene (reference sequence). CDR3 sequence: CSANPTGMNTEAFF.

The V call is TRBV27, the J call TRBJ1-2; there is no DNA to check the TCRdb D call of TRBD1. Per germline, CDR1 MNHEY and CDR2 SMNVEV (reference sequence). The CDR3 runs to 13 residues. This CDR3 reads CASSSQGAYGYTF.

The J gene is TRBJ2-7, the V gene TRBV2. The CDR3 extends over 15 amino acids. The V gene's germline CDR1 is SNHLY and CDR2 FYNNEI. The CDR3 is CASSEFRRAPSEQYF.

The rearrangement uses TRBV5-6 and TRBJ2-3; there is no DNA to check the TCRdb D call of TRBD2. This CDR3 has 16 residues. Per germline, CDR1 SGHDT and CDR2 YYEEEE. The CDR3 loop reads CASSQGLAGDTDTQYF.

This sequence joins TRBV2 and TRBJ2-5; TCRdb's D call, TRBD1, is unchecked because there is no DNA. The CDR3 loop spans 13 amino acids. CDR1 is SNHLY and CDR2 is FYNNEI in the germline V gene. The CDR3 is CASTPGGQETQYF.

J is TRBJ2-7 and V is TRBV24-1; TCRdb's D gene call, TRBD2, goes unchecked for lack of DNA. CDR3 size: 13 residues. Germline V gene sequence: CDR1 KGHDR, CDR2 SFDVKD. The CDR3 is CATSEPSRYEQYF.

The rearrangement joins TRBV27 to TRBJ2-2; TCRdb calls TRBD1, which cannot be checked without DNA. The CDR3 has 17 residues. CDR1 is MNHEY, CDR2 SMNVEV, per germline (reference sequence). The CDR3: CASSLSVDRTGTGELFF.

The chain couples TRBV6-2 or TRBV6-3 to TRBJ1-1; TCRdb lists TRBD1, though no DNA is available to test this call. Looked up from germline, CDR1 is MNHEY and CDR2 is SVGEGT. The CDR3 covers 18 residues. The CDR3 here is CASSYQTGDNTKNTEAFF.

The gene calls are TRBV27 and TRBJ2-7; TCRdb's D gene call, TRBD1, goes unchecked for lack of DNA. The CDR3 loop spans 15 amino acids. The germline CDR1 and CDR2 sequences are MNHEY and SMNVEV (reference sequence). CDR3 sequence reads: CASSPTPTGHYEQYF.

The rearrangement joins TRBV12-3 or TRBV12-4 to TRBJ1-5; the TRBD1 assignment by TCRdb is unverifiable without DNA. This CDR3 is 13 amino acids long. The CDR3 loop reads CASSIGGNQPQHF.

The chain has TRBV27 and TRBJ1-4; the TCRdb call, TRBD1, lacks DNA for checking. This CDR3 region has 18 residues. The germline V gene encodes CDR1 MNHEY and CDR2 SMNVEV (reference sequence). The CDR3 sequence: CASSLTNQGTRANEKLFF.

J is TRBJ2-7 and V is TRBV20-1; without DNA, the TCRdb call of TRBD1 cannot be checked. The CDR3 is 13 residues long. Looked up from germline, CDR1 is DFQATT and CDR2 is SNEGSKA (reference sequence). The chain's CDR3 is CSASPGSNYEQYF.

This rearrangement joins TRBV7-8 to TRBJ2-1; TCRdb picks TRBD1, but there is no DNA to check that call. CDR1 SGHVS and CDR2 FQNEAQ come from the germline V gene. This CDR3 comprises 16 residues. CDR3: CASSPQTGQGLNEQFF.